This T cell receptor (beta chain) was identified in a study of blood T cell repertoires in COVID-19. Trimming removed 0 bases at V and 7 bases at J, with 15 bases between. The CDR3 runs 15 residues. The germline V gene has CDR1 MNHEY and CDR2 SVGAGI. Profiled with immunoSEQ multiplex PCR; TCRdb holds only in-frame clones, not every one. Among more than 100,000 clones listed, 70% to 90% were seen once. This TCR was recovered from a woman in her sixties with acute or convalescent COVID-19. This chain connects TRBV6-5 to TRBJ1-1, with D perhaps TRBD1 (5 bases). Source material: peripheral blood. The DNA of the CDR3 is TGTGCCAGCAGTTACTCCGACGGAAGGGGCAGTGAAGCTTTCTTT. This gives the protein CASSYSDGRGSEAFF.